Below are 25 T cell receptor beta chains sequenced from a single sample in a study of T cell repertoires in cytomegalovirus infection. TCRdb fed the reads into MiXCR, producing one record per CDR3 protein. The sample carries around 900,000 distinct CDR3 sequences, around a third recorded once. Antigen specificity for these receptors is unknown. The input for sequencing was cultured CD8+ T cells from PBMCs, taken from culture after CMV antigen stimulation. The receptors stem from a human donor in good health (CMV status not recorded). Some clones in this sample may be carry-over from other donors' samples.

This clonotype was counted many times. V usage is TRBV7-8 and J usage is TRBJ2-3; 13 bases align to TRBD2. CDR1 is SGHVS, CDR2 FQNEAQ, per germline. V gave up 2 bases and J gave up 8 bases; unmatched junction bases: 7. This CDR3 has 16 amino acids. This chain's CDR3 is CASSLSRTSGGRTQYF. The CDR3 DNA reads as TGTGCCAGCAGCTTATCCCGGACTAGCGGGGGACGTACGCAGTATTTT.

This clonotype was counted between two and nine times. The chain combines TRBV7-8 with TRBJ1-4, with D tentatively TRBD1 (6 bases). CDR3 length: 18 amino acids. V was pared by 5 bases and J by 2 bases, with 21 bases between. Germline-derived CDR1 and CDR2 are SGHVS and FQNEAQ. In DNA form, the CDR3 reads TGTGCCAGCAGCCCCCCGACAGGCCTATGGAGGACTAATGAAAAACTGTTTTTT. It encodes CASSPPTGLWRTNEKLFF.

This clonotype was counted at least ten times. CDR3 coding DNA: TGTGCCAGCAGTGACCTCGGCGGGGGGGCTAAGGGAAATGAGCAGTTCTTC. It encodes CASSDLGGGAKGNEQFF. V and J are TRBV2 and TRBJ2-1; TRBD2 matches at 9 bases. The germline CDR1 and CDR2 sequences are SNHLY and FYNNEI. J gave up 7 bases and V 3 bases, and 13 bases lay outside the gene matches. This CDR3 is built from 17 residues. The variable domain in full, with the rest retrieved from reference TRBV2 and TRBJ2-1, is EPEVTQTPSHQVTQMGQEVILRCVPISNHLYFYWYRQILGQKVEFLVSFYNNEISEKSEIFDDQFSVERPDGSNFTLKIRSTKLEDSAMYFCASSDLGGGAKGNEQFFGPGTRLTVL.

This rearrangement joins TRBV20-1 to TRBJ2-1, with 13 bases that match TRBD2. This CDR3 region has 18 residues. Germline V CDR1 and CDR2: DFQATT, SNEGSKA (reference sequence). With 0 bases clipped from V and 0 bases from J, the junction kept 5 bases outside the gene matches. This CDR3 reads CSARDETSGGSSYNEQFF. The DNA for the CDR3 is TGCAGTGCTAGAGATGAGACTAGCGGGGGGAGCTCCTACAATGAGCAGTTCTTC.

J is TRBJ1-2 and V is TRBV29-1, with 8 bases aligning to TRBD1. V lost 7 bases to trimming and J lost 3 bases; unmatched junction nucleotides: 16. The germline V gene encodes CDR1 SQVTM and CDR2 ANQGSEA. This CDR3 is 16 amino acids long. The CDR3 loop is CSALHALQGGDYGYTF. CDR3 bases: TGCAGCGCCCTCCATGCGCTACAGGGGGGGGACTATGGCTACACCTTC.

The chain carries TRBV12-5 and TRBJ2-6; D remains unclear. V was shortened by 7 bases and J by 0 bases, with 10 bases between the two germline ends. The CDR3 consists of 15 residues. The germline CDR1 and CDR2 sequences are LGHNT and FRNRAP. The CDR3 reads CASALEASGANVLTF. The DNA for the CDR3 is TGTGCTAGTGCCCTCGAAGCCTCTGGGGCCAACGTCCTGACTTTC.

This clonotype was recorded a few times. CDR3 sequence reads: CASSLVNRTPNYGYTF. The CDR3 DNA reads TGTGCCAGCAGCTTAGTAAATAGGACCCCTAACTATGGCTACACCTTC. The genes are TRBV11-3 and TRBJ1-2; D unresolved. Germline CDR1 and CDR2: SGHNT and YENEEA. The V end was cut by 1 base, the J end by 0 bases, with 12 bases between. This CDR3 region has 16 residues. Full variable domain (remainder filled in from reference TRBV11-3 and TRBJ1-2): EAGVVQSPRYKIIEKKQPVAFWCNPISGHNTLYWYLQNLGQGPELLIRYENEEAVDDSQLPKDRFSAERLKGVDSTLKIQPAELGDSAVYLCASSLVNRTPNYGYTFGSGTRLTVV.

This clonotype has at least ten counts. The CDR3 sequence is CASSRTGVEQFF. For the CDR3, the DNA is TGTGCCAGCAGCAGGACAGGGGTAGAGCAGTTCTTC. The V call is TRBV7-9, the J call TRBJ2-1; 9 bases line up with TRBD1. J lost 10 bases, V lost 5 bases, and 3 bases had no gene match. This CDR3 comprises 12 residues. Germline CDR1 reads SEHNR; CDR2 reads FQNEAQ (reference sequence).

The genes are TRBV7-9 and TRBJ2-5; 7 bases are a match to TRBD2. The CDR3 spans 15 residues. V was pared by 5 bases and J by 2 bases, with 8 bases of the junction left unmatched. Germline V gives CDR1 SEHNR, CDR2 FQNEAQ (reference sequence). CDR3 amino acids: CASSPQRGVQETQYF. The DNA of the CDR3 is TGTGCCAGCAGCCCTCAGCGGGGAGTACAAGAGACCCAGTACTTC.

This clonotype was seen a single time. It is likely a read error, because the conserved phenylalanine at the end of the CDR3 is missing. The gene calls are TRBV19 and TRBJ1-1; tentatively, D is TRBD1 (6 bases). This CDR3 contains 14 residues. Between the trimmed V and J ends, which lost 4 bases and 2 bases, there was a span of 11 bases. Germline V gene lookup returns CDR1 LNHDA and CDR2 SQIVND (reference sequence). The CDR3: CASSNRGRNTEAFS. The CDR3 bases are TGTGCCAGTAGTAACCGGGGGCGCAACACTGAAGCTTTCTCT.

The chain recombines TRBV12-3 or TRBV12-4 with TRBJ1-5; tentative D call: TRBD1 (5 bases). The CDR3 has 12 amino acids. V lost 10 bases and J 7 bases, leaving 14 bases between the germline ends. The CDR3 here is CAMQRGYQPQHF. For the CDR3, the DNA is TGTGCCATGCAACGGGGGTACCAGCCCCAGCATTTT.

V usage is TRBV19 and J usage is TRBJ2-1; D not certain. CDR1 is LNHDA, CDR2 SQIVND, per germline (reference sequence). Trimming took off 1 base at V and 5 bases at J, with 6 bases between the two ends. CDR3 length: 13 residues. DNA of the CDR3: TGTGCCAGTAGTATAGTCATCAACAATGAGCAGTTCTTC. This encodes CASSIVINNEQFF. The whole variable domain, remainder taken from reference TRBV19 and TRBJ2-1, is DGGITQSPKYLFRKEGQNVTLSCEQNLNHDAMYWYRQDPGQGLRLIYYSQIVNDFQKGDIAEGYSVSREKKESFPLTVTSAQKNPTAFYLCASSIVINNEQFFGPGTRLTVL.

This clonotype was seen many times. This rearrangement joins TRBV6-2 or TRBV6-3 to TRBJ1-2; 8 nucleotides line up with TRBD1. The trim removed 7 bases at V and 4 bases at J, leaving 8 bases unmatched. There are 14 residues in the CDR3. Germline V CDR1 and CDR2: MNHEY, SVGEGT. CDR3 bases: TGTGCCAGCACCTCCGGGACAGGCTTCTATGGCTACACCTTC. Amino acid sequence: CASTSGTGFYGYTF.

This clonotype showed up just a few times. The chain links TRBV7-9 to TRBJ2-7; the D gene is possibly TRBD1 (6 bases). The CDR3 sequence is 14 residues long. With 2 bases removed from V and 2 bases from J, the gap between germline ends came to 10 bases. The V gene's germline CDR1 is SEHNR and CDR2 FQNEAQ (reference sequence). CDR3 region: CASSLRDKPYEQYF. Written as DNA, the CDR3 is TGTGCCAGCAGCTTAAGGGACAAGCCCTACGAGCAGTACTTC.

There are many counts of this clonotype. The V call is TRBV6-5, the J call TRBJ1-1; D not certain. The CDR3 length is 13 residues. V dropped 2 bases and J dropped 1 base, with 5 bases sitting between them. The V gene's germline CDR1 is MNHEY and CDR2 SVGAGI. CDR3 protein: CASSYGENTEAFF. The CDR3 DNA sequence: TGTGCCAGCAGTTACGGGGAGAACACTGAAGCTTTCTTT.

This clonotype was seen more than once but under ten times. V usage is TRBV6-5 and J usage is TRBJ2-3, with 9 bases matching TRBD1. CDR1 and CDR2 (germline): MNHEY, SVGAGI. The V and J ends lost 6 bases and 0 bases, in that order; junction bases with no gene match: 4. The CDR3 is 15 amino acids. The CDR3 sequence is CASSSGQGSTDTQYF. The CDR3 DNA reads TGTGCCAGCAGCTCCGGACAGGGGAGCACAGATACGCAGTATTTT.

This clonotype occurred a few times. The chain links TRBV5-4 to TRBJ2-3, with 7 bases that match TRBD1. Germline-derived CDR1 and CDR2 are SGHNT and YYREEE (reference sequence). V gave up 5 bases and J gave up 2 bases; unmatched junction bases: 11. This CDR3 region has 16 residues. The CDR3: CASSRDSNFFTDTQYF. CDR3 nucleotide sequence: TGTGCCAGCAGTCGGGACAGCAACTTTTTCACAGATACGCAGTATTTT.

This clonotype was picked up a small number of times. This chain links TRBV12-3 or TRBV12-4 with TRBJ1-4; 9 positions match TRBD1. J gave up 8 bases and V 6 bases, and 7 bases lay outside the gene matches. The CDR3 consists of 14 residues. The CDR3 reads CASRAWDREEKLFF. The CDR3 DNA follows: TGTGCCAGCAGGGCCTGGGACAGGGAAGAAAAACTGTTTTTT.

The chain recombines TRBV10-3 with TRBJ2-1, with 9 bases identical to TRBD1. Trimming took 4 bases from V and 4 from J; bases not matched to a gene: 5. The length of the CDR3 is 15 residues. Germline V gene data show CDR1 as ENHRY and CDR2 as SYGVKD. The CDR3: CAISVGTGIYNEQFF. DNA for the CDR3: TGTGCCATCAGTGTTGGGACAGGGATTTACAATGAGCAGTTCTTC.

This clonotype was seen a few times. The chain employs TRBV20-1 and TRBJ1-1; 8 nucleotides agree with TRBD1. Trimming cost V 0 bases and J 11 bases; bases outside gene matches: 14. Germline CDR1 and CDR2: DFQATT and SNEGSKA (reference sequence). The CDR3 covers 15 residues. The CDR3 loop reads CSARDIVGDRGMAFF. The CDR3, as DNA: TGCAGTGCTAGAGATATAGTAGGAGACAGGGGTATGGCTTTCTTT.

The chain employs TRBV28 and TRBJ2-7, with TRBD1 matching over 8 bases. V was clipped by 7 bases and J by 4 bases; unmatched bases: 3. CDR1 MDHEN and CDR2 SYDVKM come from the germline V gene. This CDR3 has 12 residues. Written as DNA, the CDR3 is TGTGCCAGCACGACAGGGGATTACGAGCAGTACGTC. This encodes CASTTGDYEQYV.

This chain uses TRBV3-1 with TRBJ2-5; the D call may be TRBD1 or TRBD2 (6 bases each). V was clipped by 0 bases and J by 4 bases, with 12 bases between them. From germline, CDR1 is LGHDT and CDR2 YNNKEL (reference sequence). CDR3 length: 15 amino acids. CDR3 bases: TGTGCCAGCAGCCAAGAAAGGGGGGACTCAGAGACCCAGTACTTC. This sequence encodes CASSQERGDSETQYF.

This chain joins TRBV9 and TRBJ2-5; possible D gene TRBD1, 6 bases. V shed 3 bases and J shed 4 bases, with 10 bases lying between them. Germline V gives CDR1 SGDLS, CDR2 YYNGEE. The CDR3 consists of 13 residues. The CDR3 DNA reads as TGTGCCAGCAGCGACAGGGAAAGAGAGACCCAGTACTTC. Amino acid sequence: CASSDRERETQYF.

This chain uses TRBV6-5 with TRBJ1-3; D is unclear. The CDR3 runs to 15 residues. The germline gives CDR1 MNHEY, CDR2 SVGAGI. V dropped 1 base and J dropped 0 bases, with 7 bases sitting between them. The CDR3 loop is CASSYYSSSGNTIYF. In DNA, the CDR3 is TGTGCCAGCAGTTACTACAGTAGCTCTGGAAACACCATATATTTT.

In regard to this clonotype: Lacking the conserved final phenylalanine or tryptophan, this CDR3 likely reflects a read error. V gene TRBV7-6 combines with J gene TRBJ2-7, with 11 bases lining up with TRBD2. CDR1 and CDR2 (germline): SGHVS, FNYEAQ. Trimming cost V 1 base and J 6 bases; bases outside gene matches: 5. CDR3 size: 15 residues. Here the CDR3 reads CASSLVLAGGPEQYS. The CDR3 bases are TGTGCCAGCAGCTTAGTTTTAGCGGGGGGGCCCGAGCAGTACTCC.